A single sample gave rise to the 25 T cell receptor beta chains below, sequenced in a study of cytomegalovirus exposure and HLA in healthy donors. The PCR contained 60 Vbeta and 13 Jbeta primers. Using immunoSEQ multiplex PCR, the repertoire was profiled, and TCRdb retains in-frame clones only, with some absent. Recorded for this sample: approximately 110,000 clones. The material sequenced was PBMCs. Source of these receptors: a man aged 18 to 30 in good health and CMV-seronegative.

The J gene is TRBJ2-5, the V gene TRBV25-1; perhaps TRBD1 as D (6 bases). The tail of the sequence fits TRBJ2-7 better, so the J call may be wrong. Germline CDR1 MGHDK, CDR2 SYGVNS. The CDR3 runs to 15 residues. The CDR3 nucleotides are TGTGCCAGCAGTGATTCCGGGACACCACCCTACGAGCAGTACTTC. This encodes CASSDSGTPPYEQYF.

This chain links TRBV11-1 with TRBJ2-7, with 9 nucleotides matching TRBD1. Losses at the gene ends were 1 base for V and 1 base for J; bases not matched to a gene: 2. Per the germline V gene, CDR1 is SGHAT and CDR2 is FQDESV (reference sequence). The CDR3 has 15 residues. CDR3 in amino acids: CASSLDGTGSYEQYF. CDR3 in DNA: TGTGCCAGCAGCTTAGATGGGACAGGGTCCTACGAGCAGTACTTC.

The rearrangement joins TRBV4-1 to TRBJ2-5; 7 bases map to TRBD1. Germline values: CDR1 MGHRA, CDR2 YSYEKL. CDR3 size: 17 residues. J gave up 5 bases and V 3 bases, and 15 bases lay outside the gene matches. As DNA, the CDR3 is TGCGCCAGCAGCCAGCTACCGACAGGGATTGTGAGTGAGACCCAGTACTTC. Protein sequence: CASSQLPTGIVSETQYF.

The V and J genes are TRBV5-6 and TRBJ1-5; D not certain. The CDR3 runs to 15 residues. Germline V gene lookup returns CDR1 SGHDT and CDR2 YYEEEE. V was pared by 4 bases and J by 6 bases, with 17 bases between. The CDR3 is CASSDRARRGQPQHF. CDR3 in DNA: TGTGCCAGCAGCGACCGGGCTCGACGGGGTCAGCCCCAGCATTTT.

The chain recombines TRBV18 with TRBJ1-2, with D uncertain. This CDR3 region has 20 residues. Per the germline V gene, CDR1 is KGHSH and CDR2 is LQKENI. V lost 1 base, J lost 7 bases, and 31 bases lay in between. CDR3 in DNA: TGTGCCAGCTCACCACGTTCAAGTGGCGGCAAACCGTCCCACCGGGGTGGCTACACCTTC. Protein: CASSPRSSGGKPSHRGGYTF.

The rearrangement links TRBV14 to TRBJ2-5; D is perhaps TRBD2 (6 bases). CDR3 length: 16 amino acids. The ends were cut back, 6 bases at V and 2 bases at J, with 19 bases in the middle. Germline CDR1 reads SGHDN; CDR2 reads FVKESK. Written as DNA, the CDR3 is TGTGCCAGCAGTAGTGCTTACGCGGGGCCTCAAGAGACCCAGTACTTC. It encodes CASSSAYAGPQETQYF.

The chain combines TRBV2 with TRBJ2-3; 9 positions match TRBD2. Germline V CDR1 and CDR2: SNHLY, FYNNEI. This CDR3 spans 16 amino acids. V was pared by 6 bases and J by 2 bases, with 9 bases of the junction left unmatched. CDR3 sequence (DNA): TGTGCCAGCAGGGGAGGCCGGACTAGCGACACAGATACGCAGTATTTT. The encoded protein is CASRGGRTSDTDTQYF.

CDR3 sequence reads: CAWSVIGLAGVRYEQYF. The CDR3 bases are TGTGCCTGGAGTGTAATCGGACTAGCGGGAGTTCGATACGAGCAGTACTTC. J is TRBJ2-7 and V is TRBV30, with 13 bases matching TRBD2. Germline V gene lookup returns CDR1 GTSNPN and CDR2 SVGIG (reference sequence). There are 17 residues in the CDR3. Trimming removed 0 bases from V and 4 bases from J; junction bases left unmatched: 9.

The chain couples TRBV9 to TRBJ2-3, with TRBD2 as a possible D gene (7 bases). Trimming took off 6 bases at V and 0 bases at J, with 14 bases between the two ends. Germline CDR1 and CDR2: SGDLS and YYNGEE. CDR3 length: 15 residues. This CDR3 reads CASTPRGGSTDTQYF. CDR3 nucleotides: TGTGCCAGCACTCCTAGGGGGGGGAGCACAGATACGCAGTATTTT.

This chain uses TRBV5-4 with TRBJ2-7, with 10 bases fitting TRBD2. The ends lost 3 bases at V and 6 bases at J; junction bases unmatched: 6. The CDR3 spans 14 residues. Per the germline V gene, CDR1 is SGHNT and CDR2 is YYREEE (reference sequence). The CDR3 loop is CASSSGLAPIEQYF. The CDR3 nucleotides are TGTGCCAGCAGCTCGGGACTAGCGCCTATCGAGCAGTACTTC. The whole variable domain, filled in from reference TRBV5-4 and TRBJ2-7, reads ETGVTQSPTHLIKTRGQQVTLRCSSQSGHNTVSWYQQALGQGPQFIFQYYREEENGRGNFPPRFSGLQFPNYSSELNVNALELDDSALYLCASSSGLAPIEQYFGPGTRLTVT.

This CDR3 reads CASSRGRGPYNEQFF. The CDR3 DNA is TGTGCCAGCAGCCGGGGGCGGGGGCCCTACAATGAGCAGTTCTTC. This chain connects TRBV11-2 to TRBJ2-1; a possible D gene is TRBD2 (7 bases). Per the germline V gene, CDR1 is SGHAT and CDR2 is FQNNGV. CDR3 length: 15 residues. Trimming removed 5 bases at V and 2 bases at J, with 13 bases between.

The chain couples TRBV19 to TRBJ2-3, with TRBD2 identical over 9 bases. Per the germline V gene, CDR1 is LNHDA and CDR2 is SQIVND (reference sequence). V shed 5 bases and J 4 bases; nucleotides not matched to a gene: 10. CDR3 size: 16 residues. The CDR3 loop is CASSSLAGLWADTQYF. As DNA, the CDR3 is TGTGCCAGTAGTTCTCTAGCGGGACTATGGGCAGATACGCAGTATTTT.

The chain carries TRBV30 and TRBJ1-4; D gene unclear. V lost 1 base to trimming and J lost 0 bases, with 9 bases between them. Germline V gene lookup returns CDR1 GTSNPN and CDR2 SVGIG (reference sequence). The CDR3 has 15 residues. CDR3 sequence (DNA): TGTGCCTGGAGTGAATACATAACAACTAATGAAAAACTGTTTTTT. Residues: CAWSEYITTNEKLFF.

The J gene is TRBJ2-1, the V gene TRBV2, with D possibly TRBD2 on 6 matching bases. This CDR3 has 15 amino acids. Per the germline V gene, CDR1 is SNHLY and CDR2 is FYNNEI. The V gene lost 4 bases and the J gene lost 4 bases, with 14 bases spanning the gap. The CDR3 is CASSGLAGPYNEQFF. The CDR3 DNA sequence: TGTGCCAGCAGTGGTCTTGCGGGACCTTACAATGAGCAGTTCTTC. The whole variable domain, remainder taken from reference TRBV2 and TRBJ2-1, is EPEVTQTPSHQVTQMGQEVILRCVPISNHLYFYWYRQILGQKVEFLVSFYNNEISEKSEIFDDQFSVERPDGSNFTLKIRSTKLEDSAMYFCASSGLAGPYNEQFFGPGTRLTVL.

This rearrangement joins TRBV19 to TRBJ2-2; possibly TRBD2 for D (5 bases). The germline gives CDR1 LNHDA, CDR2 SQIVND (reference sequence). The CDR3 has 14 amino acids. The V and J ends lost 7 bases and 0 bases respectively, with 9 bases between them. CDR3 loop: CASNRRSNTGELFF. The CDR3 nucleotides are TGTGCCAGTAACCGGAGGTCGAACACCGGGGAGCTGTTTTTT.

This rearrangement joins TRBV5-1 to TRBJ1-1, with D possibly matching TRBD1 (6 bases). The V end lost 4 bases, the J end lost 6 bases, and 19 bases lay between the germline ends. CDR1 SGHRS and CDR2 YFSETQ come from the germline V gene. This CDR3 contains 15 residues. The CDR3 protein is CASSPGAAVVAEAFF. In nucleotides, the CDR3 is TGCGCCAGCAGCCCAGGGGCAGCAGTTGTCGCTGAAGCTTTCTTT.

This chain connects TRBV6-1 to TRBJ1-2; D gene ambiguous. The CDR3 loop spans 14 amino acids. CDR1 and CDR2 from the germline V gene are MNHNS and SASEGT. Trimming took 3 bases from V and 5 from J, leaving 13 bases between them. As DNA, the CDR3 is TGTGCCAGCAGTGAGAGGGCGGGGTGGTATGGCTACACCTTC. Protein sequence: CASSERAGWYGYTF.

The genes are TRBV11-2 and TRBJ1-2, with TRBD1 identical over 9 bases. Looked up from germline, CDR1 is SGHAT and CDR2 is FQNNGV. With 0 bases clipped from V and 4 bases from J, the junction kept 6 bases outside the gene matches. CDR3 length: 16 residues. Written as DNA, the CDR3 is TGTGCCAGCAGCTTAGATGGGGGACAGGGAGGCTATGGCTACACCTTC. Protein: CASSLDGGQGGYGYTF.

This sequence joins TRBV5-6 and TRBJ2-7; 7 bases map to TRBD1. V trimming: 4 bases; J trimming: 6 bases; junction bases outside the gene matches: 7. The CDR3 runs 13 residues. The germline V gene has CDR1 SGHDT and CDR2 YYEEEE. CDR3 nucleotide sequence: TGTGCCAGCAGCGTAAGACAGGGCTCCGAGCAGTACTTC. Protein: CASSVRQGSEQYF.

This sequence joins TRBV25-1 and TRBJ1-1; D is uncertain. V was pared by 6 bases and J by 6 bases, with 8 bases between. This CDR3 is 11 amino acids long. Germline CDR1 MGHDK, CDR2 SYGVNS. The CDR3 loop is CASRHTAEAFF. The CDR3 DNA sequence: TGTGCCAGCAGACATACAGCTGAAGCTTTCTTT.

The V and J genes are TRBV18 and TRBJ1-1; D is unclear. The CDR3 has 13 amino acids. Germline V gene sequence: CDR1 KGHSH, CDR2 LQKENI. The V end lost 6 bases, the J end lost 1 base, and 9 bases lay between the germline ends. The CDR3 loop is CASSTGKNTEAFF. The CDR3 bases are TGTGCCAGCTCTACGGGAAAGAACACTGAAGCTTTCTTT. The variable domain in full, completed from reference TRBV18 and TRBJ1-1, reads NAGVMQNPRHLVRRRGQEARLRCSPMKGHSHVYWYRQLPEEGLKFMVYLQKENIIDESGMPKERFSAEFPKEGPSILRIQQVVRGDSAAYFCASSTGKNTEAFFGQGTRLTVV.

V gene TRBV19 combines with J gene TRBJ2-3; a possible D gene is TRBD1 (6 bases). Trimming shortened V by 10 bases and J by 6 bases, and 20 bases separated the two germline ends. Germline values: CDR1 LNHDA, CDR2 SQIVND (reference sequence). The CDR3 totals 14 residues. CDR3 sequence: CATRDTAFRDTQYF. DNA of the CDR3: TGTGCCACCCGGGACACTGCCTTCAGGGATACGCAGTATTTT.

The rearrangement links TRBV19 to TRBJ1-2, with unresolved D. Trimming left V 7 bases short and J 5 bases short, with 17 bases between. This CDR3 region has 14 residues. The germline CDR1 and CDR2 sequences are LNHDA and SQIVND (reference sequence). The CDR3 nucleotides read TGTGCCAGTACGTACCCGGCCGGGGAATATGGCTACACCTTC. It is translated as CASTYPAGEYGYTF. Full variable domain (missing parts from reference TRBV19 and TRBJ1-2): DGGITQSPKYLFRKEGQNVTLSCEQNLNHDAMYWYRQDPGQGLRLIYYSQIVNDFQKGDIAEGYSVSREKKESFPLTVTSAQKNPTAFYLCASTYPAGEYGYTFGSGTRLTVV.

V is TRBV28 and J is TRBJ2-1; no reliable D call. Trimming removed 5 bases from V and 0 bases from J, with 11 bases in between. This CDR3 spans 15 amino acids. Germline CDR1 and CDR2: MDHEN and SYDVKM. The CDR3 region has the DNA TGTGCCAGCAGTCTCGTTCCGAGCTCCTACAATGAGCAGTTCTTC. Amino acid sequence: CASSLVPSSYNEQFF. Complete variable domain (other parts from reference TRBV28 and TRBJ2-1): DVKVTQSSRYLVKRTGEKVFLECVQDMDHENMFWYRQDPGLGLRLIYFSYDVKMKEKGDIPEGYSVSREKKERFSLILESASTNQTSMYLCASSLVPSSYNEQFFGPGTRLTVL.

The chain has TRBV5-1 and TRBJ1-2; D unresolved. This CDR3 is 15 amino acids long. The germline V and J ends were trimmed by 0 bases and 8 bases, with 17 bases remaining between them. Germline CDR1 and CDR2: SGHRS and YFSETQ. The CDR3 reads CASSLEWAAAGGYTF. CDR3 in DNA: TGCGCCAGCAGCTTGGAATGGGCCGCGGCGGGAGGCTACACCTTC.